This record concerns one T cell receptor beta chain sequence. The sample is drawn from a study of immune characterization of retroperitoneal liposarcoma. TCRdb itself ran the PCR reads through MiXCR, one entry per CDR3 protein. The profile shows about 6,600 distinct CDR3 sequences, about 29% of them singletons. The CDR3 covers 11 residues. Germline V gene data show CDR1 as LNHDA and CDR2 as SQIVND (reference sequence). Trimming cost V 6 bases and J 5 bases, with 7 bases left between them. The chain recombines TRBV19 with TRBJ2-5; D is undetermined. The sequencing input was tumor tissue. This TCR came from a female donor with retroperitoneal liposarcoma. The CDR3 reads CASRQTETQYF. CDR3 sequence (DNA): TGTGCCAGTAGGCAAACGGAGACCCAGTACTTC.